The clone carrying this T cell receptor (beta chain) was seen many times. This entry is derived from a study of early T cells in non-severe SARS-CoV-2 infection. The CDR3 contains 14 residues. The V gene's germline CDR1 is SGHRS and CDR2 YFSETQ. V was shortened by 4 bases and J by 7 bases, with 18 bases between the two germline ends. A single record per CDR3 protein comes from TCRdb applying MiXCR to the 5' RACE reads. The sample carries about 49,000 distinct CDR3 sequences, approximately 10% recorded once. The V and J genes are TRBV5-1 and TRBJ2-7; D is possibly TRBD2 (6 bases). Sequenced sample: whole blood. This TCR was sampled from an adult who was a healthcare worker with PCR-confirmed SARS-CoV-2 infection or an uninfected control (not recorded which). Here the CDR3 reads CASSLEGIRGEQYF. CDR3 nucleotide sequence: TGCGCCAGCAGCCTTGAAGGGATTCGGGGGGAGCAGTACTTC.